A selection of T cell receptor beta chains follows, all from one sample in a study of T-cell reconstitution after alpha-beta-depleted transplantation in children. One entry per CDR3 protein, called by TCRdb with MiXCR from the PCR reads. The sample shows roughly 500,000 distinct CDR3 sequences, around a third of them seen only once. Sequenced here: PBMCs from the stem cell graft donor, sampled from the stem cell graft. Source of these receptors: a human donor who donated a stem cell graft to a child with aplastic anemia. Both conserved end residues are part of each CDR3. D genes are given only for firm matches. Clone size is stated in some rows and not others, as once, few, many or a class when expanded.

14	-	-	TRBV6-5	TRBJ1-1	TGTGCCAGCAGTTACGATGTAATTGCATCTGAAGCTTTCTTT	CASSYDVIASEAFF
15	TRBD2	few	TRBV6-2/TRBV6-3	TRBJ2-7	TGTGCCAGCAGTTACTCCAGCGGGAGCTCCTACGAGCAGTACTTC	CASSYSSGSSYEQYF
15	TRBD2	few	TRBV19	TRBJ2-1	TGTGCCAGTAGTATTCTAGCGGGGAGTATCGATGAGCAGTTCTTC	CASSILAGSIDEQFF
13	TRBD1	-	TRBV6-1	TRBJ2-5	TGTGCCAGCACGAGGGACAGGGACGAGACCCAGTACTTC	CASTRDRDETQYF
14	-	few	TRBV6-1	TRBJ2-4	TGTGCCAGCGGGCTGAGAGGCGGCAAAAACATTCAGTACTTC	CASGLRGGKNIQYF
16	-	-	TRBV5-6	TRBJ1-4	TGTGCCAGCAGCGCCCCGGGGGGAGCAACTAATGAAAAACTGTTTTTT	CASSAPGGATNEKLFF
15	-	few	TRBV7-2	TRBJ1-5	TGTGCCAGCAGCTGGGAGGGTGGTAGCAATCAGCCCCAGCATTTT	CASSWEGGSNQPQHF
14	-	once	TRBV2	TRBJ1-6	TGTGCCGCTTCCCGGACGGTTTATAATTCACCCCTCCACTTT	CAASRTVYNSPLHF
15	TRBD2	-	TRBV2	TRBJ2-3	TGTGCCAGCAGTGAACTAGCGGGAGAGGGAGATACGCAGTATTTT	CASSELAGEGDTQYF
16	TRBD1	few	TRBV5-1	TRBJ2-1	TGCGCCAGCAGCTTGTTAGGGACAGACGTCTACAATGAGCAGTTCTTC	CASSLLGTDVYNEQFF
16	-	few	TRBV20-1	TRBJ2-1	TGCAGTGCTGCACCCCTAGGCCCAAAGTCCTACAATGAGCAGTTCTTC	CSAAPLGPKSYNEQFF
16	-	-	TRBV18	TRBJ2-1	TGTGCCAGCTCACCACCGTGGGTCATGGGTAACAATGAGCAGTTCTTC	CASSPPWVMGNNEQFF
10	-	few	TRBV5-1	TRBJ1-6	TGCGCCAGCCAATACTCACCCCTCCACTTT	CASQYSPLHF
15	-	-	TRBV29-1	TRBJ2-2	TGCAGCGTTGCCACTGACAGAGAGGGCACCGGGGAGCTGTTTTTT	CSVATDREGTGELFF
16	TRBD1	few	TRBV6-5	TRBJ2-5	TGTGCCAGCAGTAACCTTGACAGGGGGCTTGGAGAGACCCAGTACTTC	CASSNLDRGLGETQYF
13	-	few	TRBV12-3/TRBV12-4	TRBJ1-1	TGTGCCAGCATCAAGGGCCTGACCACTGAAGCTTTCTTT	CASIKGLTTEAFF
14	TRBD2	-	TRBV12-3/TRBV12-4	TRBJ2-5	TGTGCCAGCAGCCCCAGCGGGGTGAGGGAGACCCAGTACTTC	CASSPSGVRETQYF
15	-	-	TRBV7-2	TRBJ2-5	TGTGCCAGCAGCTTAGCAGGCAGGATGCAAGAGACCCAGTACTTC	CASSLAGRMQETQYF
15	TRBD1	-	TRBV24-1	TRBJ2-7	TGTGCCACCAGTGACACCGGGACAGGGTCCTACGAGCAGTACTTC	CATSDTGTGSYEQYF
14	-	few	TRBV18	TRBJ1-2	TGTGCCAGCTCACCAGGGACCGACGCTCGTGGCTACACCTTC	CASSPGTDARGYTF
18	TRBD2	-	TRBV5-1	TRBJ2-7	TGCGCCAGCAGCTTGGTACTAGCGGGAGTTCGGAGGTCCTACGAGCAGTACTTC	CASSLVLAGVRRSYEQYF
16	TRBD1	few	TRBV4-3	TRBJ2-3	TGCGCCAGCAGCCGAGCCGCCCAGGGGGTAGCAGATACGCAGTATTTT	CASSRAAQGVADTQYF
15	-	few	TRBV30	TRBJ2-3	TGTGCCTGGGGTGCCGGGGGAAACGGGGCAGATACGCAGTATTTT	CAWGAGGNGADTQYF
15	TRBD1	-	TRBV3-1	TRBJ2-7	TGTGCCAGCAGTTTCCAGGGGGAGTCGTCCTACGAGCAGTACTTC	CASSFQGESSYEQYF
14	TRBD1	few	TRBV29-1	TRBJ2-2	TGCAGCGTTTATGACAGGGGTAACACCGGGGAGCTGTTTTTT	CSVYDRGNTGELFF
15	-	-	TRBV18	TRBJ2-7	TGTGCCAGCTCACCAAGGCGAGACACAATCTACGAGCAGTACTTC	CASSPRRDTIYEQYF
16	-	-	TRBV20-1	TRBJ2-1	TGCAGTGCTAGAGACGAGCGGCGGACTACCTACAATGAGCAGTTCTTC	CSARDERRTTYNEQFF
14	-	-	TRBV12-3/TRBV12-4	TRBJ1-3	TGTGCCAGCAGTTCTCCGGGACAAGACAACACCATATATTTT	CASSSPGQDNTIYF
16	-	-	TRBV9	TRBJ1-1	TGTGCCAGCAGCGTAGGAAACCCAGTGGGGACCGATGAAGCTTTCTTT	CASSVGNPVGTDEAFF
15	-	-	TRBV4-3	TRBJ2-3	TGCGCCAGCAGCCAGAGACCTATATCGGCAGATACGCAGTATTTT	CASSQRPISADTQYF
13	TRBD1	few	TRBV12-3/TRBV12-4	TRBJ1-2	TGTGCCAGCAGCCCCGGGACAGGCCGTGGCTACACCTTC	CASSPGTGRGYTF
15	-	-	TRBV18	TRBJ2-1	TGTGCCAGCTCACCACCAGGACGACTATACAATGAGCAGTTCTTC	CASSPPGRLYNEQFF
15	-	-	TRBV9	TRBJ1-2	TGTGCCAGCAGCGTAGCTCCAGCGGTCAACTATGGCTACACCTTC	CASSVAPAVNYGYTF
16	TRBD2	few	TRBV27	TRBJ2-5	TGTGCCAGCAGCCCGCGGACTAGCGGGAGAACAGAGACCCAGTACTTC	CASSPRTSGRTETQYF
13	TRBD2	once	TRBV5-1	TRBJ2-1	TGCGCCAGCGGAAGACTAGCGGGCATTGAGCAGTTCTTC	CASGRLAGIEQFF
14	-	-	TRBV4-3	TRBJ2-7	TGCGCCAGCAGCCAGTGGATCGGGTCCTACGAGCAGTACTTC	CASSQWIGSYEQYF
14	-	few	TRBV10-3	TRBJ1-4	TGTGCCATCAGTGAGCTTGCGGGAAATGAAAAACTGTTTTTT	CAISELAGNEKLFF
8	-	-	TRBV29-1	TRBJ2-2	TGCAGCGTTGAGGGGGTGTTTTTT	CSVEGVFF
11	-	-	TRBV12-3/TRBV12-4	TRBJ2-1	TGTGCCAGCGCAAATACACCCTACGGAGAGTTC	CASANTPYGEF
11	-	few	TRBV30	TRBJ2-7	TGTGCCGTGAGGAGGTTTTACGAGCAGTACTTC	CAVRRFYEQYF
14	-	-	TRBV5-1	TRBJ2-1	TGCGCCAGCAGCTTTAAACGGGAGCGGGATGAGCAGTTCTTC	CASSFKRERDEQFF
14	TRBD1	few	TRBV15	TRBJ1-2	TGTGCCACCAACAAGCCAGGGGGCGGCTATGGCTACACCTTC	CATNKPGGGYGYTF
17	-	-	TRBV7-6	TRBJ1-1	TGTGCCAGCAGCAAGGGGGTGAGAGATCACATGAACACTGAAGCTTTCTTT	CASSKGVRDHMNTEAFF
12	-	-	TRBV5-1	TRBJ2-1	TGCGCCAGCAGCCGGACTACCGACGAGCAGTTCTTC	CASSRTTDEQFF
12	TRBD1	-	TRBV30	TRBJ1-1	TGTGCCTGGAGTCCGGTTGGGACAGGAGCTTTCTTT	CAWSPVGTGAFF
16	TRBD1	few	TRBV5-1	TRBJ1-1	TGCGCCAGCAGCTTCGGGACAGGGGATTTGAACACTGAAGCTTTCTTT	CASSFGTGDLNTEAFF